The clone carrying this T cell receptor (beta chain) was counted many times. Antigen specificity is unknown. This entry belongs to a study of T-cell reconstitution after alpha-beta-depleted transplantation in children. The study's findings and limits: For some patients, TCRbeta diversity was high at day 60 because of recipient T cells and thymic progenitors that survived. Reportedly, only several hundred clones from non-depleted graft cells drove alpha-beta T-cell counts at about two months. Fresh T-cell production supplied most of the T-cell counts and diversity seen one year after transplant.

The germline gives CDR1 MNHEY, CDR2 SVGEGT. V was pared by 4 bases and J by 6 bases, with 7 bases of the junction left unmatched. The CDR3 loop spans 14 amino acids. Preparing the TCRbeta library involved the use of unique molecular identifiers. TCRdb called the PCR reads again in MiXCR, with one record for every CDR3 protein. Here the sample spans 580,000 or so distinct CDR3 sequences, 23% being singletons. The receptor comes from a boy under two years old who had a stem cell transplant for acute myeloid leukemia, so the T cells may come from the graft donor. The sample in question was PBMCs, mostly from graft donor cells, obtained 360 days after TCRalphabeta/CD19-depleted stem cell transplant. The chain couples TRBV6-2 or TRBV6-3 to TRBJ2-3, with TRBD2 identical over 7 bases. The CDR3 sequence: CASSFWGRGDTQYF. The CDR3 DNA reads TGTGCCAGCAGTTTCTGGGGGAGGGGCGATACGCAGTATTTT.